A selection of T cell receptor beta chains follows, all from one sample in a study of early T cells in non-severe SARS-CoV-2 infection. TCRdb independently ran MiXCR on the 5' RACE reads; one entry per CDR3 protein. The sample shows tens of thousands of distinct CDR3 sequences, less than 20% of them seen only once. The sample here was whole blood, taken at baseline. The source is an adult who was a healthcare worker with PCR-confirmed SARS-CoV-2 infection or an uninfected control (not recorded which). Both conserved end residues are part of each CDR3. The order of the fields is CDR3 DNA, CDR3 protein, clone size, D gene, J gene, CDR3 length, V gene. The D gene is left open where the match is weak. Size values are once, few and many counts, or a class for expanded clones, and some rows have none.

cdr3_nt: TGTGCCAGCAGTTTTTACGGGGTTGGCTACACCTTC
cdr3_aa: CASSFYGVGYTF
clone_size: .
d_call: .
j_call: TRBJ1-2
cdr3_length: 12
v_call: TRBV12-3/TRBV12-4

cdr3_nt: TGTGCCACCCAAATCGGGCCAGGGAATGGCAACATTCAGTACTTC
cdr3_aa: CATQIGPGNGNIQYF
clone_size: .
d_call: .
j_call: TRBJ2-4
cdr3_length: 15
v_call: TRBV24-1

cdr3_nt: TGTGCCAGCAGCCAATCTCCAGGGGGCTCCTACGAGCAGTACTTC
cdr3_aa: CASSQSPGGSYEQYF
clone_size: many
d_call: TRBD1
j_call: TRBJ2-7
cdr3_length: 15
v_call: TRBV16

cdr3_nt: TGTGCCAGCAGCCCCTGGAATGCGGGAGACGTCAATGAGCAGTTCTTC
cdr3_aa: CASSPWNAGDVNEQFF
clone_size: few
d_call: TRBD2
j_call: TRBJ2-1
cdr3_length: 16
v_call: TRBV9

cdr3_nt: TGCAGTGCTAGAGCGGGGGCCGAACAGCCCCAGCATTTT
cdr3_aa: CSARAGAEQPQHF
clone_size: few
d_call: .
j_call: TRBJ1-5
cdr3_length: 13
v_call: TRBV20-1

cdr3_nt: TGTGCCAGCAGCCCCGGAGGGGGTTTTAATTCACCCCTCCACTTT
cdr3_aa: CASSPGGGFNSPLHF
clone_size: few
d_call: .
j_call: TRBJ1-6
cdr3_length: 15
v_call: TRBV27

cdr3_nt: TGTGCCACCAGTGATCCCCGAGTGGGCGGCAATCAGCCCCAGCATTTT
cdr3_aa: CATSDPRVGGNQPQHF
clone_size: .
d_call: .
j_call: TRBJ1-5
cdr3_length: 16
v_call: TRBV24-1

cdr3_nt: TGCAGCGTTGAAAAAACAGGGGCGAGAGATACGCAGTATTTT
cdr3_aa: CSVEKTGARDTQYF
clone_size: few
d_call: TRBD1
j_call: TRBJ2-3
cdr3_length: 14
v_call: TRBV29-1

cdr3_nt: TGTGCCAGCAGTTACCAGGGACAGGGGGCTGAAGCTTTCTTT
cdr3_aa: CASSYQGQGAEAFF
clone_size: few
d_call: TRBD1
j_call: TRBJ1-1
cdr3_length: 14
v_call: TRBV6-2/TRBV6-3

cdr3_nt: TGTGCCAGCAGGCGGGACTCACAAAACATTCAGTACTTC
cdr3_aa: CASRRDSQNIQYF
clone_size: .
d_call: .
j_call: TRBJ2-4
cdr3_length: 13
v_call: TRBV6-2/TRBV6-3

cdr3_nt: TGTGCCAACAGTTCTCGGGCTGGCCCTTTCACTGAAGCTTTCTTT
cdr3_aa: CANSSRAGPFTEAFF
clone_size: .
d_call: .
j_call: TRBJ1-1
cdr3_length: 15
v_call: TRBV6-2/TRBV6-3

cdr3_nt: TGCGCCAGCAGCTTGAGGGGGAGCACAGATACGCAGTATTTT
cdr3_aa: CASSLRGSTDTQYF
clone_size: few
d_call: .
j_call: TRBJ2-3
cdr3_length: 14
v_call: TRBV5-1

cdr3_nt: TGTGCCAGCAGTAACCCGGGACAGGGGGCCTACGAGCAGTACTTC
cdr3_aa: CASSNPGQGAYEQYF
clone_size: .
d_call: TRBD1
j_call: TRBJ2-7
cdr3_length: 15
v_call: TRBV28

cdr3_nt: TGTGCCAGCAGTTCGGACAGGACATACGAGCAGTACTTC
cdr3_aa: CASSSDRTYEQYF
clone_size: .
d_call: TRBD1
j_call: TRBJ2-7
cdr3_length: 13
v_call: TRBV7-9

cdr3_nt: TGTGCCAGCAGCTTCGAACCGGGACAGGGATACGAGCAGTACTTC
cdr3_aa: CASSFEPGQGYEQYF
clone_size: many
d_call: TRBD1
j_call: TRBJ2-7
cdr3_length: 15
v_call: TRBV5-6